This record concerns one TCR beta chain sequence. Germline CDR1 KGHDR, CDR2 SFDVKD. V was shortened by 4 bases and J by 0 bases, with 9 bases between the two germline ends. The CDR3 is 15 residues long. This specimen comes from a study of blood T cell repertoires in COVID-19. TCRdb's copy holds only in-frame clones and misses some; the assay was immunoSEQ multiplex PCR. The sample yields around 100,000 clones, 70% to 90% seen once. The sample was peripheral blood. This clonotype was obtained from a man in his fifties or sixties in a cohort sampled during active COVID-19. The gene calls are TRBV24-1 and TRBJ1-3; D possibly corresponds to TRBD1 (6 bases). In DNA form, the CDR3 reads TGTGCCACCAGTGACCCAGGGGTCTCTGGAAACACCATATATTTT. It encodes CATSDPGVSGNTIYF.